This entry features one T cell receptor (beta chain) sequence. These data belong to a study of patients and donors after allogeneic stem cell transplantation. TCRdb itself ran the RT-PCR reads through MiXCR, one entry per CDR3 protein. This table has about 960,000 distinct CDR3 sequences, over 15% appearing once. The CDR3 runs 16 residues. V was clipped by 6 bases and J by 5 bases; unmatched bases: 13. The germline CDR1 and CDR2 sequences are DFQATT and SNEGSKA (reference sequence). The sequence was obtained from a human donor who was either an allogeneic HSCT recipient or a stem cell or donor lymphocyte infusion donor (not recorded which). It is not recorded whose cells these are; they may come from a transplant donor. Sequenced input: blood, either unsorted or a sorted T cell fraction (not recorded which). The rearrangement links TRBV20-1 to TRBJ1-6, with 7 bases identical to TRBD1. For the CDR3, the DNA is TGCAGTGCCGCCGGAAGGGCCCAGGGGGATAATTCACCCCTCCACTTT. It translates to CSAAGRAQGDNSPLHF.